The 23 T cell receptor beta chains below come from one sample, sequenced in a study of T-cell reconstitution after alpha-beta-depleted transplantation in children. As it was prepared, the TCRbeta library received unique molecular identifiers. TCRdb re-analysed the PCR reads in MiXCR, keeping a single row per CDR3 protein. The table has around 580,000 distinct CDR3 sequences, 20% to 25% seen once. The specimen was PBMCs, mostly from graft donor cells, collected 360 days after TCRalphabeta/CD19-depleted stem cell transplant. The receptors derive from a boy under three years old who had a stem cell transplant for acute myeloid leukemia, so the T cells may come from the graft donor.

This clonotype has only a few counts. V usage is TRBV12-5 and J usage is TRBJ1-2; D is unresolved. V lost 0 bases and J 8 bases, leaving 13 bases between the germline ends. Per germline, CDR1 LGHNT and CDR2 FRNRAP. The CDR3 is made up of 14 amino acids. CDR3 in amino acids: CASGLVSGVEGYTF. As DNA, the CDR3 is TGTGCTAGTGGTTTGGTAAGCGGTGTCGAGGGCTACACCTTC.

At least ten counts were recorded for this clonotype. This chain joins TRBV3-1 and TRBJ1-1; a weak D match, TRBD1 (5 bases). Trimming took off 4 bases at V and 4 bases at J, with 13 bases between the two ends. The CDR3 sequence is 14 residues long. Germline V gene sequence: CDR1 LGHDT, CDR2 YNNKEL (reference sequence). CDR3 DNA sequence: TGTGCCAGCAGCCTCGGGGGGGGAGTCACTGAAGCTTTCTTT. Amino acids: CASSLGGGVTEAFF.

The sample holds a few counts of this clonotype. The genes are TRBV25-1 and TRBJ1-6, with 7 nucleotides matching TRBD1. Trimming at V came to 5 bases and at J to 6 bases, leaving 4 bases not matched to a gene. Looked up from germline, CDR1 is MGHDK and CDR2 is SYGVNS. This CDR3 is 14 amino acids long. The CDR3, as DNA: TGTGCCAGCAGTCAGACAGGGAGTAATTCACCCCTCCACTTT. It is translated as CASSQTGSNSPLHF.

The table lists this clonotype with many counts. The chain couples TRBV12-3 or TRBV12-4 to TRBJ1-5; 8 bases line up with TRBD1. V lost 5 bases and J lost 13; bases outside the gene matches: 16. The CDR3 runs to 15 residues. The CDR3 region is CASSPEGQGLDSQHF. The CDR3 region has the DNA TGTGCCAGCAGTCCCGAAGGACAGGGACTTGATTCACAGCATTTT.

The chain couples TRBV20-1 to TRBJ2-7, with a tentative D call TRBD1 (5 bases). Looked up from germline, CDR1 is DFQATT and CDR2 is SNEGSKA (reference sequence). V shed 1 base and J shed 3 bases, with 13 bases lying between them. The CDR3 consists of 14 residues. CDR3 bases: TGCAGTGCTAGAGTCCAAGGGGTAGGCTACGAGCAGTACTTC. Its protein is CSARVQGVGYEQYF.

This clonotype was found many times. V is TRBV7-2 and J is TRBJ2-1, with a tentative D call TRBD1 (6 bases). Germline CDR1 is SGHTA and CDR2 is FQGNSA. This CDR3 has 16 amino acids. Trimming shortened V by 6 bases and J by 3 bases, and 18 bases separated the two germline ends. CDR3 in amino acids: CASSLDSPLLYNEQFF. CDR3 nucleotides: TGTGCCAGCAGTTTGGACAGCCCTCTTCTCTACAATGAGCAGTTCTTC.

This clonotype was counted many times. This rearrangement joins TRBV12-3 or TRBV12-4 to TRBJ2-7; possibly TRBD1 for D (5 bases). Trimming took 6 bases from V and 3 from J, leaving 9 bases between them. The CDR3 consists of 12 residues. The CDR3: CASSPQGYEQYF. The CDR3 DNA reads as TGTGCCAGCAGCCCGCAGGGCTACGAGCAGTACTTC.

V is TRBV12-3 or TRBV12-4 and J is TRBJ1-6, with D perhaps matching TRBD1 (6 bases). V gave up 2 bases and J gave up 12 bases, with 17 bases separating them. This CDR3 has 15 residues. CDR3 in amino acids: CASSLSGHQGRPLHF. The CDR3 DNA reads as TGTGCCAGCAGTTTATCGGGACACCAAGGGAGACCCCTCCACTTT.

This clonotype has a count of ten or more. The chain combines TRBV6-1 with TRBJ2-1; TRBD1 aligns across 9 bases. Germline CDR1 is MNHNS and CDR2 is SASEGT. The CDR3 consists of 14 residues. V trimming: 6 bases; J trimming: 6 bases; junction bases outside the gene matches: 6. CDR3 sequence reads: CASSLLTGGNEQFF. In DNA, the CDR3 is TGTGCCAGCAGCTTGTTGACAGGGGGCAATGAGCAGTTCTTC.

The V call is TRBV6-1, the J call TRBJ1-5; TRBD1 is a possible D gene (6 bases). This CDR3 has 16 amino acids. The germline gives CDR1 MNHNS, CDR2 SASEGT. V was shortened by 6 bases and J by 3 bases, with 18 bases between the two germline ends. The CDR3 region has the DNA TGTGCCAGCAGGCCTACCCGGACAGCCAACAATCAGCCCCAGCATTTT. It specifies CASRPTRTANNQPQHF.

This clonotype showed up many times. The chain couples TRBV20-1 to TRBJ1-2; D is perhaps TRBD1 (6 bases). The CDR3 is 14 amino acids. Per germline, CDR1 DFQATT and CDR2 SNEGSKA (reference sequence). The V gene lost 2 bases and the J gene lost 4 bases, with 14 bases spanning the gap. In DNA form, the CDR3 reads TGCAGTGCTAGATCCGACAGGCTAGGCTATGGCTACACCTTC. Its translation: CSARSDRLGYGYTF.

This clonotype was seen a handful of times. V and J are TRBV7-2 and TRBJ2-3, with TRBD2 identical over 13 bases. The CDR3 has 16 residues. V shed 4 bases and J 1 base; nucleotides not matched to a gene: 2. In germline, CDR1 is SGHTA, CDR2 FQGNSA. DNA of the CDR3: TGTGCCAGCAGCTCAGGACTAGCGGGGGGCACAGATACGCAGTATTTT. As protein: CASSSGLAGGTDTQYF.

This clonotype was counted a few times. The gene calls are TRBV10-3 and TRBJ2-3, with D possibly matching TRBD2 (6 bases). Trimming cost V 5 bases and J 2 bases, with 11 bases left between them. The CDR3 is 14 amino acids. Germline V gene data show CDR1 as ENHRY and CDR2 as SYGVKD. The CDR3 here is CAISQTGDTDTQYF. The CDR3 region has the DNA TGTGCCATCAGTCAAACGGGGGACACAGATACGCAGTATTTT.

This clonotype was seen only a few times. The genes are TRBV20-1 and TRBJ2-5, with 7 bases lining up with TRBD2. The CDR3 totals 14 residues. Per germline, CDR1 DFQATT and CDR2 SNEGSKA (reference sequence). V shed 7 bases, J shed 1 base, and the junction held 9 bases outside the gene matches. For the CDR3, the DNA is TGCAGTGGCAACCACGCGGGGGTCCAAGAGACCCAGTACTTC. Its translation: CSGNHAGVQETQYF.

This chain links TRBV4-3 with TRBJ2-3; 15 bases agree with TRBD2. V lost 3 bases to trimming and J lost 0 bases; unmatched junction nucleotides: 1. CDR1 is LGHNA, CDR2 YSLEER, per germline. The CDR3 runs 17 residues. The CDR3 loop is CASSHGTSGGSTDTQYF. DNA of the CDR3: TGCGCCAGCAGCCACGGGACTAGCGGGGGGAGCACAGATACGCAGTATTTT.

This chain uses TRBV7-2 with TRBJ1-5; D remains unclear. In germline, CDR1 is SGHTA, CDR2 FQGNSA. This CDR3 is 15 amino acids long. V was trimmed by 3 bases and J by 3 bases, leaving 12 bases between them. This CDR3 reads CASSFSGVDNQPQHF. The CDR3 bases are TGTGCCAGCAGCTTTTCAGGCGTTGACAATCAGCCCCAGCATTTT.

CDR3 loop: CASSQDLIAGGPGANVLTF. The DNA for the CDR3 is TGCGCCAGCAGCCAAGATTTGATAGCGGGGGGGCCCGGGGCCAACGTCCTGACTTTC. The chain combines TRBV4-3 with TRBJ2-6, with TRBD2 matching over 11 bases. The CDR3 sequence is 19 residues long. Germline CDR1 LGHNA, CDR2 YSLEER. Germline trimming cut 0 bases from V and 4 bases from J; bases unmatched to any gene: 8.

This clonotype was recorded a few times. J is TRBJ1-1 and V is TRBV7-9; D ambiguous. Germline CDR1 SEHNR, CDR2 FQNEAQ (reference sequence). CDR3 size: 15 residues. V lost 5 bases to trimming and J lost 0 bases, with 13 bases between them. For the CDR3, the DNA is TGTGCCAGCAGCCCCCCAGGAATTCTGAACACTGAAGCTTTCTTT. Amino acids: CASSPPGILNTEAFF.

This clonotype was detected ten times or more. The chain recombines TRBV29-1 with TRBJ2-3; D unresolved. The germline CDR1 and CDR2 sequences are SQVTM and ANQGSEA. This CDR3 has 15 residues. Trimming stripped 6 bases from V and 0 bases from J, with 16 bases between. The CDR3 loop is CSVPSAWPSTDTQYF. DNA of the CDR3: TGCAGCGTGCCCTCGGCATGGCCTAGCACAGATACGCAGTATTTT.

This clonotype has at least ten counts. The chain carries TRBV4-3 and TRBJ2-1; 7 bases line up with TRBD2. The germline V gene encodes CDR1 LGHNA and CDR2 YSLEER. V lost 0 bases to trimming and J lost 10 bases; unmatched junction nucleotides: 6. The CDR3 has 14 amino acids. CDR3 region: CASSQDRWGGEQFF. In nucleotides, the CDR3 is TGCGCCAGCAGCCAAGATCGGTGGGGAGGGGAGCAGTTCTTC.

This rearrangement joins TRBV24-1 to TRBJ2-1, with TRBD1 matching 11 bases. CDR3 length: 16 amino acids. The germline V gene has CDR1 KGHDR and CDR2 SFDVKD. The V and J ends lost 4 bases and 3 bases, in that order; junction bases with no gene match: 4. CDR3 coding DNA: TGTGCCACCAGTGACTCGGGACAGGGGGACTACAATGAGCAGTTCTTC. As protein: CATSDSGQGDYNEQFF.

DNA of the CDR3: TGTGCCACCAGCAGAGACGGAAAACGCTCCTACGAGCAGTACGTC. Its translation: CATSRDGKRSYEQYV. The chain carries TRBV15 and TRBJ2-7, with D unresolved. Looked up from germline, CDR1 is LNHNV and CDR2 is YYDKDF (reference sequence). This CDR3 contains 15 residues. Trimming stripped 0 bases from V and 0 bases from J, with 9 bases between.

This sequence joins TRBV19 and TRBJ2-7; the D is unclear. Trimming left V 5 bases short and J 4 bases short, with 12 bases between. CDR3 length equals 13 residues. Germline CDR1 is LNHDA and CDR2 is SQIVND (reference sequence). CDR3 sequence (DNA): TGTGCCAGTAGTCCGGGTCCTCGTTACGAGCAGTACTTC. This codes for CASSPGPRYEQYF.